Included here is one TCR beta chain sequence, with context. Its antigen is still unknown. Produced via immunoSEQ multiplex PCR; TCRdb's table is partial and in-frame only. The profile shows approximately 99,000 clones, 85% to 95% of them singletons. This sample was included in a study of graft-versus-host responses after intestinal transplantation. Study context: Every recipient had anti-thymocyte globulin induction and around three years of tacrolimus plus steroids. Findings and caveats of the study: Declines in HvG clones occurring early post-transplant were associated with peak circulating GvH clone levels.

Sequencing used unstimulated CD8+ T cells sorted from spleen or lymph node cells, obtained before transplant. This sequence originates from a human donor who was the organ donor for an intestinal transplant.

CDR3 amino acids: CASSLRLASDETQYF. CDR3 DNA: TGTGCCAGCAGCTTAAGATTAGCTAGTGATGAGACCCAGTACTTC. The gene calls are TRBV7-7 and TRBJ2-5; D call uncertain. The germline CDR1 and CDR2 sequences are SSHAT and FNYEAQ (reference sequence). This CDR3 is 15 amino acids long. The V end lost 2 bases, the J end lost 5 bases, and 15 bases lay between the germline ends.